This T cell receptor beta chain was identified during a study of CD4 T cells in relation to SARS-CoV-2 and coronaviruses. Study-level information: After 10 to 11 days of antigen culture, PBMC TCR beta CDR3s were sequenced. Convalescent patients were 8 males and a few females; two were Hispanic.

Details on this clone: What it binds is unknown.

Data came from immunoSEQ multiplex PCR; TCRdb stores just in-frame clones and leaves some out. The top ten clones hold around 1.4% of a sample with some 45,000 clones, 82% of them seen once. Germline CDR1 SGHAT, CDR2 FQNNGV. V shed 1 base and J shed 3 bases, with 11 bases lying between them. There are 15 residues in the CDR3. Cryopreserved PBMCs were CD4-enriched, then split into naive and memory cells. Study-wide results and limits: Crossreactive clones expanded significantly less to SARS-CoV-2 than monoreactive clones.

This chain uses TRBV11-2 with TRBJ2-3, with a weak D call TRBD2 (6 bases). The sample consisted of naive CD4+ T cells from PBMCs, cultured in vitro. The sample's subset: naive CD4+ T cells isolated by negative enrichment. The source of this sequence is an adult with COVID-19. CDR3 in DNA: TGTGCCAGCAGCTTAGGGGACTTCGGTACAGATACGCAGTATTTT. Translated, it gives CASSLGDFGTDTQYF.